The 9 T cell receptor beta chains reported below all come from one sample, sequenced in a study of Tregs in tolerant kidney transplant recipients. Using immunoSEQ multiplex PCR, the repertoire was profiled, and TCRdb retains in-frame clones only, with some absent. The data hold around 78,000 clones, with around 93% observed a single time. The source was Tregs from blood, collected before the transplant. These receptors were taken from a human donor who received a combined kidney and bone marrow transplant.

This chain joins TRBV30 and TRBJ1-5; D is undetermined. Germline V gene sequence: CDR1 GTSNPN, CDR2 SVGIG (reference sequence). V gave up 0 bases and J gave up 4 bases, with 7 bases separating them. The CDR3 spans 13 residues. In nucleotides, the CDR3 is TGTGCCTGGAGTGTCGACATAAATCAGCCCCAGCATTTT. Its translation: CAWSVDINQPQHF.

In the case of this clone: This specimen includes other DNA sequences encoding the same CDR3. The rearrangement uses TRBV6-1 and TRBJ2-1; D unresolved. V lost 7 bases and J 5 bases, leaving 15 bases between the germline ends. CDR1 and CDR2 from the germline V gene are MNHNS and SASEGT. The CDR3 has 14 residues. CDR3 bases: TGTGCCAGCACCTGGTGGGGTAACCACAATGAGCAGTTCTTC. This encodes CASTWWGNHNEQFF.

V gene TRBV7-9 combines with J gene TRBJ2-7, with TRBD2 identical over 11 bases. CDR1 SEHNR and CDR2 FQNEAQ come from the germline V gene (reference sequence). The CDR3 length is 15 residues. J lost 3 bases, V lost 1 base, and 2 bases had no gene match. The CDR3 nucleotides read TGTGCCAGCAGCTTAGGTAGCGGGAGGGGCTACGAGCAGTACTTC. Its protein is CASSLGSGRGYEQYF.

To note about this clone: Its ends do not fully match the called genes, so a read error is possible. The gene calls are TRBV19 and TRBJ2-1, with a tentative D call TRBD2 (5 bases). The CDR3 extends over 14 amino acids. Germline V gives CDR1 LNHDA, CDR2 SQIVND (reference sequence). In DNA, the CDR3 is TGTGCCAGTAGTATAAGCGGTCTTTACATTGAGCAGTTCTTC. Translating it yields CASSISGLYIEQFF.

The V gene is TRBV7-2, the J gene TRBJ1-1; D perhaps matches TRBD1 (5 bases). The CDR3 consists of 12 residues. CDR1 and CDR2 (germline): SGHTA, FQGNSA. V lost 3 bases, J lost 9 bases, and 11 bases lay in between. The CDR3 spells CASSFAGTKAFF. In DNA form, the CDR3 reads TGTGCCAGCAGCTTTGCAGGGACTAAAGCTTTCTTT.

V is TRBV18 and J is TRBJ2-7; TRBD1 matches 7 bases. CDR1 is KGHSH, CDR2 LQKENI, per germline. The CDR3 loop spans 15 amino acids. Germline trimming cut 6 bases from V and 0 bases from J; bases unmatched to any gene: 8. CDR3 DNA: TGTGCCAGCTCGAGATATGGGGACAGCTCCTACGAGCAGTACTTC. Translating it yields CASSRYGDSSYEQYF.

This chain connects TRBV11-2 to TRBJ2-3; D might be TRBD2 (6 bases). There are 14 residues in the CDR3. Germline CDR1 and CDR2: SGHAT and FQNNGV. Trimming shortened V by 5 bases and J by 3 bases, and 12 bases separated the two germline ends. CDR3 coding DNA: TGTGCCAGCAGCCGCAGCCGGGGGACAGATACGCAGTATTTT. Translating it yields CASSRSRGTDTQYF.

J is TRBJ2-3 and V is TRBV6-1; D uncertain. CDR1 and CDR2 from the germline V gene are MNHNS and SASEGT. The CDR3 has 14 residues. The V and J ends lost 5 bases and 4 bases respectively, with 13 bases between them. The CDR3 sequence is CASSSTSDADTQYF. CDR3 nucleotides: TGTGCCAGCAGTTCGACGAGCGACGCAGATACGCAGTATTTT.

This clone was detected once. The chain uses TRBV2 and TRBJ2-1; 7 bases are a match to TRBD1. V was clipped by 4 bases and J by 4 bases; unmatched bases: 1. The CDR3 totals 13 residues. Germline V lookup: CDR1 SNHLY, CDR2 FYNNEI. DNA for the CDR3: TGTGCCAGCAGTGGGGGACAGTACAATGAGCAGTTCTTC. This codes for CASSGGQYNEQFF.